This TCR beta chain stems from a study of blood T cell repertoires in COVID-19. The CDR3 is made up of 15 amino acids. V lost 6 bases and J lost 1; bases outside the gene matches: 5. Germline CDR1 and CDR2: KGHDR and SFDVKD. Repertoires were generated with immunoSEQ multiplex PCR, while TCRdb's copy carries only in-frame clones and drops some. The sample lists some 250,000 clones; about four fifths were seen once. V and J are TRBV24-1 and TRBJ1-3; 7 bases map to TRBD1. Sequenced material: peripheral blood. This sequence originates from a woman aged 80 or over with COVID-19, enrolled during active disease. In DNA form, the CDR3 reads TGTGCCACCAGTACAGGGGAGGTTTCTGGAAACACCATATATTTT. Residues: CATSTGEVSGNTIYF.